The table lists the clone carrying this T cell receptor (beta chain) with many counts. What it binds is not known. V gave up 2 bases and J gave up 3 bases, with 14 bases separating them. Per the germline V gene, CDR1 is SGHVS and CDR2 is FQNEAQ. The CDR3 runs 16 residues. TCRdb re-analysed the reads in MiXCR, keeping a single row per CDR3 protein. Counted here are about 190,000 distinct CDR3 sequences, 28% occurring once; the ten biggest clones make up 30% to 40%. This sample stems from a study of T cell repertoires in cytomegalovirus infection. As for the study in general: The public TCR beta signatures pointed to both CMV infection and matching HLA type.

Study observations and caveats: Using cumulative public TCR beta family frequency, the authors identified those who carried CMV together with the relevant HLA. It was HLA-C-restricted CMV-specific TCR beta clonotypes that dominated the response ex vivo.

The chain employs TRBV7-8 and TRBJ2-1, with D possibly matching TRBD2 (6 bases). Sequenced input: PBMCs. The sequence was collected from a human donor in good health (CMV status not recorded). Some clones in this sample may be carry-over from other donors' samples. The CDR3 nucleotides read TGTGCCAGCAGCTTATTAATGGGGGAGGTCTACAATGAGCAGTTCTTC. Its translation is CASSLLMGEVYNEQFF.